Below are 19 T cell receptor beta chains sequenced from a single sample in a study of blood T cell repertoires in COVID-19. Sequenced by immunoSEQ multiplex PCR; TCRdb stores in-frame clones only, minus some. The table shows around 230,000 clones, with 86% occurring only once. The sequencing sample was made of PBMCs or T cells enriched from blood (not recorded which). These receptor sequences come from a woman in her 40s with acute COVID-19.

The rearrangement joins TRBV4-3 to TRBJ2-7; TRBD1 matches 10 bases. The CDR3 consists of 17 residues. The V gene end was trimmed by 2 bases and the J gene end by 3 bases; junction bases not matched to a gene: 10. The germline CDR1 and CDR2 sequences are LGHNA and YSLEER. The CDR3 loop reads CASSQTTGTGVIYEQYF. The CDR3 nucleotides are TGCGCCAGCAGCCAAACCACCGGGACAGGGGTAATCTACGAGCAGTACTTC.

The chain couples TRBV29-1 to TRBJ1-2, with 7 bases identical to TRBD1. V trimming: 5 bases; J trimming: 4 bases; junction bases outside the gene matches: 7. CDR3 length: 13 amino acids. The germline gives CDR1 SQVTM, CDR2 ANQGSEA. The chain's CDR3 is CSVPRTGAYGYTF. Written as DNA, the CDR3 is TGCAGCGTTCCGAGGACAGGAGCCTATGGCTACACCTTC.

This clone was found once. The chain recombines TRBV6-5 with TRBJ1-2, with 10 positions matching TRBD1. The V and J ends lost 8 bases and 4 bases, in that order; junction bases with no gene match: 7. Germline V gene sequence: CDR1 MNHEY, CDR2 SVGAGI. This CDR3 has 14 amino acids. The CDR3 sequence: CASGRDRGSYGYTF. The CDR3 bases are TGTGCCAGCGGCCGGGACAGGGGAAGCTATGGCTACACCTTC.

This chain uses TRBV27 with TRBJ2-6, with no clear D. The ends were cut back, 4 bases at V and 0 bases at J, with 10 bases in the middle. CDR1 is MNHEY and CDR2 is SMNVEV in the germline V gene (reference sequence). The CDR3 is 16 residues long. CDR3 residues: CASSSRVLSGANVLTF. As DNA, the CDR3 is TGTGCCAGCAGTTCGAGAGTTCTCTCTGGGGCCAACGTCCTGACTTTC.

V is TRBV4-1 and J is TRBJ1-3; the D gene is possibly TRBD1 (5 bases). V gave up 1 base and J gave up 4 bases, with 17 bases separating them. From germline, CDR1 is MGHRA and CDR2 YSYEKL. There are 17 residues in the CDR3. The CDR3 bases are TGCGCCAGCAGCCAAGGACTCCAAAGGGGAACAGGAAACACCATATATTTT. Amino acid sequence: CASSQGLQRGTGNTIYF.

The CDR3 region is CASSLQGGLRETQYF. CDR3 DNA: TGTGCCAGCAGTCTCCAAGGAGGGCTCCGAGAGACCCAGTACTTC. The chain carries TRBV6-2 or TRBV6-3 and TRBJ2-5; perhaps TRBD2 as D (6 bases). The germline gives CDR1 MNHEY, CDR2 SVGEGT. V lost 5 bases, J lost 4 bases, and 17 bases lay in between. The CDR3 contains 15 residues.

This sequence joins TRBV6-1 and TRBJ2-2; 8 bases match TRBD1. This CDR3 spans 17 amino acids. Germline-derived CDR1 and CDR2 are MNHNS and SASEGT. After removal of 4 bases from V and 4 bases from J, the junction contained 11 bases not matched to a gene. CDR3 amino acids: CASSGITQGARTGELFF. In nucleotides, the CDR3 is TGTGCCAGCAGTGGGATTACCCAGGGGGCGCGCACCGGGGAGCTGTTTTTT.

This rearrangement joins TRBV9 to TRBJ1-1; no clear D. Germline V gene data show CDR1 as SGDLS and CDR2 as YYNGEE. The CDR3 spans 12 residues. V lost 3 bases, J lost 5 bases, and 8 bases lay in between. The CDR3 DNA is TGTGCCAGCAGCGGATCCGGGACTGAAGCTTTCTTT. It specifies CASSGSGTEAFF.

Worth noting for this clone: Within the sample, other DNA sequences also encode this same CDR3. CDR3 DNA sequence: TGTGCCAGTAGTAAGGGACAGGGGAACACTGAAGCTTTCTTT. This encodes CASSKGQGNTEAFF. The chain is built from TRBV19 and TRBJ1-1; 9 bases agree with TRBD1. Looked up from germline, CDR1 is LNHDA and CDR2 is SQIVND (reference sequence). Trimming cost V 4 bases and J 1 base; bases outside gene matches: 1. The CDR3 sequence is 14 residues long.

The J gene is TRBJ2-5, the V gene TRBV14; the D gene is possibly TRBD1 (6 bases). The CDR3 length is 16 residues. Germline CDR1 is SGHDN and CDR2 is FVKESK. With 1 base removed from V and 5 bases from J, the gap between germline ends came to 17 bases. CDR3 sequence reads: CASSQGQSLRGETQYF. CDR3 sequence (DNA): TGTGCCAGCAGCCAAGGACAGTCCCTTAGGGGGGAGACCCAGTACTTC.

The rearrangement uses TRBV4-3 and TRBJ1-4; D unclear. Per the germline V gene, CDR1 is LGHNA and CDR2 is YSLEER. V gave up 0 bases and J gave up 8 bases, with 19 bases separating them. CDR3 length equals 17 residues. The CDR3 DNA reads as TGCGCCAGCAGCCAAGATAGGATTGCGACAACGGAAGAAAAACTGTTTTTT. Its translation is CASSQDRIATTEEKLFF.

J is TRBJ2-5 and V is TRBV14; TRBD2 might be the D (5 bases). Trimming cost V 0 bases and J 5 bases, with 7 bases left between them. The length of the CDR3 is 13 residues. The germline V gene encodes CDR1 SGHDN and CDR2 FVKESK. The CDR3 spells CASSQDRGETQYF. In DNA form, the CDR3 reads TGTGCCAGCAGCCAAGATCGCGGGGAGACCCAGTACTTC.

This clone was found a few times. This chain uses TRBV9 with TRBJ2-2, with 7 bases matching TRBD1. Germline V gives CDR1 SGDLS, CDR2 YYNGEE. The CDR3 has 16 residues. The J segment lost 4 bases and the V segment lost 0 bases, leaving 6 bases of the junction unmatched. DNA of the CDR3: TGTGCCAGCAGCGTAGGTAGGGGGCCATCCACCGGGGAGCTGTTTTTT. Its translation: CASSVGRGPSTGELFF.

The CDR3 DNA sequence: TGCGCCAGCAGCTTGGAGGGACAGCGAAACGAAAAACTGTTTTTT. The encoded protein is CASSLEGQRNEKLFF. The rearrangement joins TRBV5-1 to TRBJ1-4; 7 bases align to TRBD1. After removal of 0 bases from V and 8 bases from J, the junction contained 7 bases not matched to a gene. This CDR3 is built from 15 residues. From germline, CDR1 is SGHRS and CDR2 YFSETQ.

The chain recombines TRBV9 with TRBJ2-2; D may be TRBD1 (5 bases). Germline-derived CDR1 and CDR2 are SGDLS and YYNGEE. Trimming removed 0 bases at V and 2 bases at J, with 8 bases between. This CDR3 has 15 amino acids. DNA of the CDR3: TGTGCCAGCAGCGTAGGACAGACTAACACCGGGGAGCTGTTTTTT. The encoded protein is CASSVGQTNTGELFF.

This sequence joins TRBV5-6 and TRBJ1-1; D possibly corresponds to TRBD1 (5 bases). CDR1 is SGHDT and CDR2 is YYEEEE in the germline V gene. The V end lost 2 bases, the J end lost 9 bases, and 11 bases lay between the germline ends. The CDR3 runs 12 residues. The CDR3 sequence is CASSFGGTKAFF. The CDR3 DNA reads as TGTGCCAGCAGCTTTGGAGGGACTAAAGCTTTCTTT. Supplemented by reference TRBV5-6 and TRBJ1-1, the full variable domain reads DAGVTQSPTHLIKTRGQQVTLRCSPKSGHDTVSWYQQALGQGPQFIFQYYEEEERQRGNFPDRFSGHQFPNYSSELNVNALLLGDSALYLCASSFGGTKAFFGQGTRLTVV.

This chain connects TRBV7-6 to TRBJ1-1; no clear D. The CDR3 is 11 amino acids. Trimming pared 5 bases from V and 3 bases from J, leaving 4 bases between. Germline CDR1 is SGHVS and CDR2 is FNYEAQ. In nucleotides, the CDR3 is TGTGCCAGCAGCCCGGACACTGAAGCTTTCTTT. Protein: CASSPDTEAFF. The variable domain in full, completed from reference TRBV7-6 and TRBJ1-1, reads GAGVSQSPRYKVTKRGQDVALRCDPISGHVSLYWYRQALGQGPEFLTYFNYEAQQDKSGLPNDRFSAERPEGSISTLTIQRTEQRDSAMYRCASSPDTEAFFGQGTRLTVV.

This chain uses TRBV19 with TRBJ2-2; 8 bases align to TRBD1. The ends lost 6 bases at V and 8 bases at J; junction bases unmatched: 2. CDR3 size: 12 residues. Per germline, CDR1 LNHDA and CDR2 SQIVND (reference sequence). The CDR3 bases are TGTGCCAGTAGGACAGGGGTAGGGGAGCTGTTTTTT. Protein: CASRTGVGELFF. The variable domain in full, with the rest retrieved from reference TRBV19 and TRBJ2-2, is DGGITQSPKYLFRKEGQNVTLSCEQNLNHDAMYWYRQDPGQGLRLIYYSQIVNDFQKGDIAEGYSVSREKKESFPLTVTSAQKNPTAFYLCASRTGVGELFFGEGSRLTVL.

The chain links TRBV10-3 to TRBJ1-2; 8 nucleotides align to TRBD1. The germline CDR1 and CDR2 sequences are ENHRY and SYGVKD. This CDR3 comprises 14 residues. Trimming took 2 bases from V and 4 from J; bases not matched to a gene: 3. The CDR3 loop reads CAISEDRGSYGYTF. DNA of the CDR3: TGTGCCATCAGTGAGGACAGGGGCAGCTATGGCTACACCTTC.